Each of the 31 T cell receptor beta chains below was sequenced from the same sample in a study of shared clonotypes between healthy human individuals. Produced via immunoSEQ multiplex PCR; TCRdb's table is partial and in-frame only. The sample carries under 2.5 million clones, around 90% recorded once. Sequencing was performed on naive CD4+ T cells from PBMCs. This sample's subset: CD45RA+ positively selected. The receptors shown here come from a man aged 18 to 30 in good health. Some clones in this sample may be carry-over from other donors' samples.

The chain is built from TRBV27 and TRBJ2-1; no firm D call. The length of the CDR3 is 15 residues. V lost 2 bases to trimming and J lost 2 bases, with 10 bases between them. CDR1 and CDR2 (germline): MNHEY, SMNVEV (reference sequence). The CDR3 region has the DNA TGTGCCAGCAGTTTAAGGACGGTTACCTACAATGAGCAGTTCTTC. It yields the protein CASSLRTVTYNEQFF.

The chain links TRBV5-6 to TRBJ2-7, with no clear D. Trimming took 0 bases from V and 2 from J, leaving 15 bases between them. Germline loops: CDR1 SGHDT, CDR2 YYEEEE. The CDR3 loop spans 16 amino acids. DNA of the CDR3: TGTGCCAGCAGCTTGGGGGCAACGGGCTTGGCCTACGAGCAGTACTTC. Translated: CASSLGATGLAYEQYF.

As DNA, the CDR3 is TGCGCCAGCAGCCCCTTGGGGGCCGCCTCCTACGAGCAGTACTTC. Translation gives CASSPLGAASYEQYF. The chain links TRBV10-1 to TRBJ2-7; possible D gene TRBD1, 6 bases. The CDR3 length is 15 residues. CDR1 is WNHNN and CDR2 is SYGVQD in the germline V gene (reference sequence). V was pared by 6 bases and J by 0 bases, with 15 bases between.

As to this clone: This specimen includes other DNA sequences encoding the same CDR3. The CDR3: CASSAYTGELFF. Written as DNA, the CDR3 is TGTGCCAGCAGCGCCTACACCGGGGAGCTGTTTTTT. The rearrangement links TRBV9 to TRBJ2-2; no clear D gene. Trimming shortened V by 3 bases and J by 3 bases, and 3 bases separated the two germline ends. Germline V gene data show CDR1 as SGDLS and CDR2 as YYNGEE. The CDR3 sequence is 12 residues long.

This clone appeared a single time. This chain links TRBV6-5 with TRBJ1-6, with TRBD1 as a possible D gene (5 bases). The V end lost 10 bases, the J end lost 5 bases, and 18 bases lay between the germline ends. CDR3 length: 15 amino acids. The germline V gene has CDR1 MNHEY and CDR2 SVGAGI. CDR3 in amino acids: CATRIGTVNNSPLHF. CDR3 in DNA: TGTGCCACCAGAATCGGGACGGTGAATAATTCACCCCTCCACTTT.

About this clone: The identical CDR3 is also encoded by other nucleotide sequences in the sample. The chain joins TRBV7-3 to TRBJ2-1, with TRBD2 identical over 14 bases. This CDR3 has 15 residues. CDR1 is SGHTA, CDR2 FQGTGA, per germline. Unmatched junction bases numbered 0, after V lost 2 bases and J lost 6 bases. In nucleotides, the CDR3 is TGTGCCAGCAGCTTAGGACTAGCGGGAGGCAATGAGCAGTTCTTC. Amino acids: CASSLGLAGGNEQFF.

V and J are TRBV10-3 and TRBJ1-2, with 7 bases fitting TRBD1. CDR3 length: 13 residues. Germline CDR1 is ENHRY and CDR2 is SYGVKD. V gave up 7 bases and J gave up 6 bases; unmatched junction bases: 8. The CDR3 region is CAITPQGGNGYTF. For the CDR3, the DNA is TGTGCCATCACCCCGCAAGGGGGCAATGGCTACACCTTC.

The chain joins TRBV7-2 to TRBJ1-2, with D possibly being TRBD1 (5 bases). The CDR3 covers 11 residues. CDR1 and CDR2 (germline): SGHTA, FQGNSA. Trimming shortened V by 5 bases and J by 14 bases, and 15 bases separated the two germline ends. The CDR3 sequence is CASSPGTGGTF. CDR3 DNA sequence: TGTGCCAGCAGCCCCGGGACCGGAGGGACCTTC.

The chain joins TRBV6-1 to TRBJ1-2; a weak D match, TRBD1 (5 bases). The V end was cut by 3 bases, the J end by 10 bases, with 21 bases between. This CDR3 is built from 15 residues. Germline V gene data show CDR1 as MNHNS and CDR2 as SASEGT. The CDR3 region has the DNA TGTGCCAGCAGTGAGTCACGGCGGGGCATTAGTGTCTACACCTTC. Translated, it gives CASSESRRGISVYTF.

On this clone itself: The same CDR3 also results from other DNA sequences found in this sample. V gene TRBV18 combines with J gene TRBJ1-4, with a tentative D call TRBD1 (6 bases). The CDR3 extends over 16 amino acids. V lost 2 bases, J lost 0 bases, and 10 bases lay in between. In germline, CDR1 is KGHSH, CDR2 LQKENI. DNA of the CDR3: TGTGCCAGCTCACCAGGACAGCTTGCAACTAATGAAAAACTGTTTTTT. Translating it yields CASSPGQLATNEKLFF.

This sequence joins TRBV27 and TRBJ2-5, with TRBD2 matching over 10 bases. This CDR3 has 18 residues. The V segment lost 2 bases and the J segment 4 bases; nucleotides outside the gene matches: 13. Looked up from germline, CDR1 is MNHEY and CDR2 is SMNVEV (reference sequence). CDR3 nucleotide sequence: TGTGCCAGCAGTTTAGTACTAGCGGGACATCCACCGCCAGAGACCCAGTACTTC. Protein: CASSLVLAGHPPPETQYF.

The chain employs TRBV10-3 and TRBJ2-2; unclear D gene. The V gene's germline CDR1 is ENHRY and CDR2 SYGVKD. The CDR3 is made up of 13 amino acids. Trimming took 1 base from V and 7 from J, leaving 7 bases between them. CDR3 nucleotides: TGTGCCATCAGTGAGTTACCCCGCGGGGAGCTGTTTTTT. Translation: CAISELPRGELFF.

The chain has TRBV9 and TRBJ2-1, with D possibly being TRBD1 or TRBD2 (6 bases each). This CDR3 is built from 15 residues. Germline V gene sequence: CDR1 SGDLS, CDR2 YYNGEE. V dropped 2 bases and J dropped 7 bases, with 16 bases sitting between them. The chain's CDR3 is CASSVMGRGGNEQFF. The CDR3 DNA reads TGTGCCAGCAGCGTTATGGGACGAGGGGGGAATGAGCAGTTCTTC.

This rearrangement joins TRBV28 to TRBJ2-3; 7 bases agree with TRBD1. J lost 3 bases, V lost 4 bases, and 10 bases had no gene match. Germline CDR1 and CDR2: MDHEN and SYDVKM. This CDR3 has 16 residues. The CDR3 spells CASSYIGDRETDTQYF. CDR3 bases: TGTGCCAGCAGTTATATTGGAGACAGGGAAACAGATACGCAGTATTTT.

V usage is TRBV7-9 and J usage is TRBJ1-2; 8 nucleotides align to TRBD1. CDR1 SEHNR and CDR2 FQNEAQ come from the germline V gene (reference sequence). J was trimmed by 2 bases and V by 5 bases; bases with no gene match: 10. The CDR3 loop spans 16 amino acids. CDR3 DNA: TGTGCCAGCAGCCCCGGGCAGGGGGCGCACAACTATGGCTACACCTTC. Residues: CASSPGQGAHNYGYTF.

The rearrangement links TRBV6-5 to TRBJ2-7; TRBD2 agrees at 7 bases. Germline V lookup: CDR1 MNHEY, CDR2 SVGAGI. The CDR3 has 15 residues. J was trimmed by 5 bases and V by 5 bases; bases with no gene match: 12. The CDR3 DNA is TGTGCCAGCAGTAGAGGTGGGGGGAGGGGCGACGAGCAGTACTTC. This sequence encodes CASSRGGGRGDEQYF.

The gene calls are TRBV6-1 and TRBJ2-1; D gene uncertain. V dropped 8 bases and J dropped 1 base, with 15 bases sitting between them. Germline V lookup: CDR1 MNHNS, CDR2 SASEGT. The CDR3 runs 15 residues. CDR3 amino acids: CASSPPASSYNEQFF. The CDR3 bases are TGTGCCAGCTCCCCCCCGGCTTCATCCTACAATGAGCAGTTCTTC.

Here the CDR3 DNA reads TGTGCCAGCAGCCTTTTGTTTGGCTACACCTTC. This encodes CASSLLFGYTF. The chain couples TRBV28 to TRBJ1-2; no clear D. This CDR3 contains 11 residues. The V gene's germline CDR1 is MDHEN and CDR2 SYDVKM. V was pared by 6 bases and J by 7 bases, with 9 bases between.

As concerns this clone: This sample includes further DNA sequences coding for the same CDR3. The CDR3 nucleotides are TGTGCCACCAGCAGAGGGGGACAGTCCTACGAGCAGTACTTC. The encoded protein is CATSRGGQSYEQYF. The chain combines TRBV15 with TRBJ2-7, with 7 positions matching TRBD1. CDR3 size: 14 residues. The germline V gene encodes CDR1 LNHNV and CDR2 YYDKDF (reference sequence). Losses at the gene ends were 1 base for V and 1 base for J; bases not matched to a gene: 1.

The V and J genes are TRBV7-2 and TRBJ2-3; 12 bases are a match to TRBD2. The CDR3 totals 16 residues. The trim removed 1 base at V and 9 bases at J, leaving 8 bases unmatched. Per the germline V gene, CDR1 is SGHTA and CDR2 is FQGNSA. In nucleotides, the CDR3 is TGTGCCAGCAGCTTAGGACCTAGCGGGAGGGTTGGGACGCAGTATTTT. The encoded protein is CASSLGPSGRVGTQYF.

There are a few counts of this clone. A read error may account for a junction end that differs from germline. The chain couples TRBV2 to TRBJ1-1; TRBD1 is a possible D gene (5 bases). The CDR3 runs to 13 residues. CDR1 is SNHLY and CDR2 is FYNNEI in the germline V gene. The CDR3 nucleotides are TGTGCCAGCAGAGAAGACAGGAACACTGAAGCTTTCTTT. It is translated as CASREDRNTEAFF. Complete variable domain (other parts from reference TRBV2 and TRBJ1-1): EPEVTQTPSHQVTQMGQEVILRCVPISNHLYFYWYRQILGQKVEFLVSFYNNEISEKSEIFDDQFSVERPDGSNFTLKIRSTKLEDSAMYFCASREDRNTEAFFGQGTRLTVV.

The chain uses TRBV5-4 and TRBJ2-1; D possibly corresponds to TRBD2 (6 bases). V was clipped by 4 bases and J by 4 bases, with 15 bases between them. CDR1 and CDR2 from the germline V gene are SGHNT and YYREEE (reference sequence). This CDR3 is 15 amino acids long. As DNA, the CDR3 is TGTGCCAGCAGCCTACCCCCGGCGGGGTACAATGAGCAGTTCTTC. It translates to CASSLPPAGYNEQFF. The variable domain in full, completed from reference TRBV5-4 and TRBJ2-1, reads ETGVTQSPTHLIKTRGQQVTLRCSSQSGHNTVSWYQQALGQGPQFIFQYYREEENGRGNFPPRFSGLQFPNYSSELNVNALELDDSALYLCASSLPPAGYNEQFFGPGTRLTVL.

CDR3 residues: CASSLEAPRDEQFF. CDR3 DNA sequence: TGCGCCAGCAGCTTGGAAGCCCCCAGGGATGAGCAGTTCTTC. This chain uses TRBV5-1 with TRBJ2-1; maybe TRBD1 (5 bases). The ends were cut back, 0 bases at V and 8 bases at J, with 12 bases in the middle. Germline V gives CDR1 SGHRS, CDR2 YFSETQ. The CDR3 has 14 residues. Using reference TRBV5-1 and TRBJ2-1 for the parts outside the CDR3, the full variable domain is KAGVTQTPRYLIKTRGQQVTLSCSPISGHRSVSWYQQTPGQGLQFLFEYFSETQRNKGNFPGRFSGRQFSNSRSEMNVSTLELGDSALYLCASSLEAPRDEQFFGPGTRLTVL.

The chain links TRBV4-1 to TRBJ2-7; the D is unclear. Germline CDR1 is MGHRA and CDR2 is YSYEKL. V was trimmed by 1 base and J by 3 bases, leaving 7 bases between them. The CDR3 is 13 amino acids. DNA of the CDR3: TGCGCCAGCAGCCAAGTTCCTGTCTACGAGCAGTACTTC. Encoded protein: CASSQVPVYEQYF.

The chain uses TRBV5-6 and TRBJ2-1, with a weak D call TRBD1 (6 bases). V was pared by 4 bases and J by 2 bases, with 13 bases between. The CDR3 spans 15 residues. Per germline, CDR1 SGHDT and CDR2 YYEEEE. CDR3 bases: TGTGCCAGCAGCACCGGGACAAGGACCTACAATGAGCAGTTCTTC. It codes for CASSTGTRTYNEQFF.

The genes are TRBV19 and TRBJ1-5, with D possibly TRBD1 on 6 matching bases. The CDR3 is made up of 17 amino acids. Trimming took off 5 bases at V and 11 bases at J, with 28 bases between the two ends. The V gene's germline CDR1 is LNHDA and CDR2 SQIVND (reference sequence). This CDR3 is CASSLPLWGGDPLTQHF. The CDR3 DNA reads TGTGCCAGTAGTCTCCCCCTTTGGGGGGGCGACCCATTGACCCAGCATTTT.

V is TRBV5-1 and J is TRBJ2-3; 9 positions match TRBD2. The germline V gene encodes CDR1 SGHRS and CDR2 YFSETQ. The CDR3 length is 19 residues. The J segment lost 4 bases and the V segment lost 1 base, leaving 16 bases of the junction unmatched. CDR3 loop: CASSLWGSGSSTDADTQYF. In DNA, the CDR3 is TGCGCCAGCAGCTTGTGGGGTAGCGGGAGTTCCACGGACGCAGATACGCAGTATTTT.

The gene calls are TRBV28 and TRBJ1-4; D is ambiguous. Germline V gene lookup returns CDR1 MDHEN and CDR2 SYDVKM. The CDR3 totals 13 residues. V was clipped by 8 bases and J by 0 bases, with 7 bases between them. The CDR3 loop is CASLEATNEKLFF. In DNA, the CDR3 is TGTGCCAGCCTAGAGGCAACTAATGAAAAACTGTTTTTT. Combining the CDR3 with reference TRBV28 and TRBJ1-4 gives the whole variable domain DVKVTQSSRYLVKRTGEKVFLECVQDMDHENMFWYRQDPGLGLRLIYFSYDVKMKEKGDIPEGYSVSREKKERFSLILESASTNQTSMYLCASLEATNEKLFFGSGTQLSVL.

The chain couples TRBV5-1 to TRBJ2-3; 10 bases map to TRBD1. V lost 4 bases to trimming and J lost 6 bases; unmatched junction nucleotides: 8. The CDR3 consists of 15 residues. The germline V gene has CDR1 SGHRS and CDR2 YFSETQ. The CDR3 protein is CASSPRDRGGDTQYF. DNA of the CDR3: TGCGCCAGCAGCCCCCGGGACAGGGGAGGCGATACGCAGTATTTT.

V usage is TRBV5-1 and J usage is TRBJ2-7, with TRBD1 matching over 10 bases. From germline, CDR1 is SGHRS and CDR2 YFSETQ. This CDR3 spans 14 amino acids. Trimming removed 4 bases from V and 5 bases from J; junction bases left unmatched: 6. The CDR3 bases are TGCGCCAGCAGCCGTCCCGGGACAGGGGACGAGCAGTACTTC. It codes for CASSRPGTGDEQYF.

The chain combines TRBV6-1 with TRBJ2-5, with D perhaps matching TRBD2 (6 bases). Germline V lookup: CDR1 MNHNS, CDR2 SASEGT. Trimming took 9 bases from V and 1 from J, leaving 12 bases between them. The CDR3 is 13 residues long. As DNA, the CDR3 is TGTGCCAGTAGAGGGAGGTCCCAAGAGACCCAGTACTTC. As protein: CASRGRSQETQYF.